Presented here are 30 T cell receptor beta chains from one specimen sequenced in a study of CD8+ T cells in alopecia areata. Extraction and reverse transcription of RNA yielded cDNA as the sequencing template. Some clones are missing from TCRdb's copy, which holds only in-frame ones; the method was immunoSEQ multiplex PCR. The top ten hold about 4.9% of the sample, which has roughly 150,000 clones, 55% seen once. Specimen: CD4+ T cells sorted from blood. The receptors originated from a human donor in good health.

The chain has TRBV9 and TRBJ1-4; TRBD1 is a possible D gene (5 bases). From germline, CDR1 is SGDLS and CDR2 YYNGEE. This CDR3 region has 16 residues. The germline V and J ends were trimmed by 4 bases and 6 bases, with 19 bases remaining between them. CDR3 region: CASSRSPTGSDEKLFF. CDR3 nucleotide sequence: TGTGCCAGCAGCCGAAGCCCTACAGGATCGGATGAAAAACTGTTTTTT.

CDR3 nucleotides: TGTGCCAGCAGCGCTCTACAGGGCCTTAATGAAAAACTGTTTTTT. Protein sequence: CASSALQGLNEKLFF. The V call is TRBV9, the J call TRBJ1-4; a possible D gene is TRBD1 (6 bases). V shed 3 bases and J shed 4 bases, with 13 bases lying between them. In germline, CDR1 is SGDLS, CDR2 YYNGEE. This CDR3 is built from 15 residues.

The chain links TRBV11-2 to TRBJ2-2; no reliable D call. The CDR3 totals 11 residues. Looked up from germline, CDR1 is SGHAT and CDR2 is FQNNGV. V lost 3 bases and J 11 bases, leaving 7 bases between the germline ends. The CDR3 DNA follows: TGTGCCAGCAGCTTTACGCGTGAGCTGTTTTTT. Residues: CASSFTRELFF. Combining the CDR3 with reference TRBV11-2 and TRBJ2-2 gives the whole variable domain EAGVAQSPRYKIIEKRQSVAFWCNPISGHATLYWYQQILGQGPKLLIQFQNNGVVDDSQLPKDRFSAERLKGVDSTLKIQPAKLEDSAVYLCASSFTRELFFGEGSRLTVL.

This clone was found a few times. The chain recombines TRBV27 with TRBJ1-5; perhaps TRBD1 as D (6 bases). From germline, CDR1 is MNHEY and CDR2 SMNVEV (reference sequence). This CDR3 comprises 14 residues. Between the trimmed V and J ends, which lost 5 bases and 4 bases, there was a span of 12 bases. CDR3 nucleotide sequence: TGTGCCAGCAGTCTACAGGGACGAAATCAGCCCCAGCATTTT. This codes for CASSLQGRNQPQHF.

CDR3 DNA sequence: TGCGCCAGCAGCTTAACAGCCCCAGCCAAAAACATTCAGTACTTC. It specifies CASSLTAPAKNIQYF. This chain uses TRBV5-1 with TRBJ2-4; D remains unclear. CDR3 length equals 15 residues. Germline V lookup: CDR1 SGHRS, CDR2 YFSETQ. Trimming removed 2 bases from V and 0 bases from J, with 9 bases in between.

CDR3 region: CSVEHGTDTQYF. The CDR3 DNA follows: TGCAGCGTTGAACACGGCACAGATACGCAGTATTTT. J is TRBJ2-3 and V is TRBV29-1; D not certain. Germline-derived CDR1 and CDR2 are SQVTM and ANQGSEA. V was clipped by 2 bases and J by 1 base, with 4 bases between them. The CDR3 is 12 amino acids.

The chain has TRBV6-5 and TRBJ1-2; possible D gene TRBD1, 5 bases. The CDR3 covers 15 residues. Trimming stripped 4 bases from V and 5 bases from J, with 17 bases between. Germline CDR1 reads MNHEY; CDR2 reads SVGAGI. CDR3 residues: CASSWPGRGIYGYTF. DNA of the CDR3: TGTGCCAGCAGTTGGCCTGGAAGGGGAATTTATGGCTACACCTTC.

This clone occurred many times. The chain uses TRBV11-2 and TRBJ2-5, with D possibly being TRBD2 (6 bases). CDR1 is SGHAT and CDR2 is FQNNGV in the germline V gene. The CDR3 has 15 residues. V dropped 4 bases and J dropped 3 bases, with 15 bases sitting between them. CDR3 sequence: CASSSRSSVEETQYF. The CDR3 nucleotides read TGTGCCAGCAGCTCCCGTTCTAGCGTAGAAGAGACCCAGTACTTC.

V usage is TRBV11-3 and J usage is TRBJ2-1; 12 bases fit TRBD2. V trimming: 1 base; J trimming: 7 bases; junction bases outside the gene matches: 2. This CDR3 contains 15 residues. Germline assignment: CDR1 SGHNT and CDR2 YENEEA. As DNA, the CDR3 is TGTGCCAGCAGCTTAGGGACTAGCGGGATGAATGAGCAGTTCTTC. Amino acid sequence: CASSLGTSGMNEQFF.

The DNA for the CDR3 is TGTGCCACGGGACAGGTCTTTGGCGAGCAGTACTTC. Amino acids: CATGQVFGEQYF. The chain has TRBV10-3 and TRBJ2-7, with 8 bases lining up with TRBD1. The CDR3 spans 12 residues. V gave up 10 bases and J gave up 6 bases; unmatched junction bases: 8. Looked up from germline, CDR1 is ENHRY and CDR2 is SYGVKD.

This chain joins TRBV29-1 and TRBJ2-3; possibly TRBD1 or TRBD2 for D (6 bases each). Germline values: CDR1 SQVTM, CDR2 ANQGSEA. The V gene lost 4 bases and the J gene lost 5 bases, with 16 bases spanning the gap. The CDR3 contains 14 residues. In DNA, the CDR3 is TGCAGCGTTGCCCTGAGGGGGGTGGAAGATACGCAGTATTTT. It is translated as CSVALRGVEDTQYF.

The rearrangement joins TRBV9 to TRBJ1-1, with 8 bases fitting TRBD1. Germline CDR1 reads SGDLS; CDR2 reads YYNGEE. This CDR3 is built from 13 residues. V shed 0 bases and J 10 bases; nucleotides not matched to a gene: 5. DNA for the CDR3: TGTGCCAGCAGCGTAGATCGACAGGGGAGAGCTTTCTTT. Translated: CASSVDRQGRAFF.

In its sample, this clone was seen a few times. J is TRBJ1-2 and V is TRBV28; D remains unclear. This CDR3 has 14 amino acids. The V end was cut by 7 bases, the J end by 2 bases, with 14 bases between. The germline V gene has CDR1 MDHEN and CDR2 SYDVKM. The CDR3 nucleotides read TGTGCCAGCATGATTGGTGGAGGGAACTATGGCTACACCTTC. Translating it yields CASMIGGGNYGYTF.

The J gene is TRBJ2-7, the V gene TRBV4-2, with 7 bases matching TRBD2. CDR3 length: 14 amino acids. In germline, CDR1 is LGHNA, CDR2 YNFKEQ. The J segment lost 6 bases and the V segment lost 3 bases, leaving 8 bases of the junction unmatched. The CDR3 sequence: CASSQGGRWLEQYF. As DNA, the CDR3 is TGTGCCAGCAGCCAGGGCGGGAGATGGCTCGAGCAGTACTTC.

This clone was seen only a few times. One junction end does not reproduce the germline sequence, and a read error may be involved. The CDR3: CVSSIGLEAFF. CDR3 nucleotide sequence: TGTGTCAGTAGTATAGGGCTTGAAGCTTTCTTT. The rearrangement joins TRBV19 to TRBJ1-1, with unresolved D. The CDR3 runs 11 residues. Germline V gives CDR1 LNHDA, CDR2 SQIVND (reference sequence). Supplemented by reference TRBV19 and TRBJ1-1, the full variable domain reads DGGITQSPKYLFRKEGQNVTLSCEQNLNHDAMYWYRQDPGQGLRLIYYSQIVNDFQKGDIAEGYSVSREKKESFPLTVTSAQKNPTAFYLCVSSIGLEAFFGQGTRLTVV.

This clone turned up a few times. The chain has TRBV6-5 and TRBJ2-5; D perhaps matches TRBD2 (7 bases). This CDR3 comprises 13 residues. The germline V gene encodes CDR1 MNHEY and CDR2 SVGAGI. Trimming left V 6 bases short and J 9 bases short, with 17 bases between. CDR3 sequence (DNA): TGTGCCAGCAGCTACCGAGGGGGGGAAGCCCAGTACTTC. Translation gives CASSYRGGEAQYF.

The J gene is TRBJ2-2, the V gene TRBV4-1; 9 bases fit TRBD2. The CDR3 totals 15 residues. Per germline, CDR1 MGHRA and CDR2 YSYEKL. Trimming at V came to 8 bases and at J to 4 bases, leaving 8 bases not matched to a gene. CDR3 nucleotides: TGCGCCAGCCTCCCCGGGACTAGCATCACCGGGGAGCTGTTTTTT. It translates to CASLPGTSITGELFF.

DNA of the CDR3: TGTGCCAGCAGTGAAAGACAGGGCAATCAGCCCCAGCATTTT. Translation: CASSERQGNQPQHF. The chain couples TRBV2 to TRBJ1-5, with D perhaps matching TRBD1 (6 bases). Trimming cost V 2 bases and J 2 bases, with 7 bases left between them. CDR1 and CDR2 from the germline V gene are SNHLY and FYNNEI. This CDR3 contains 14 residues.

This chain uses TRBV4-1 with TRBJ1-2; no clear D. The CDR3 extends over 11 amino acids. CDR1 and CDR2 from the germline V gene are MGHRA and YSYEKL. V dropped 4 bases and J dropped 8 bases, with 8 bases sitting between them. This CDR3 reads CASSRDGGYTF. The CDR3 DNA reads TGCGCCAGCAGCCGTGATGGGGGCTACACCTTC.

This clone has a handful of counts. This chain uses TRBV5-8 with TRBJ2-1; possible D gene TRBD2, 5 bases. Trimming shortened V by 6 bases and J by 3 bases, and 13 bases separated the two germline ends. CDR1 is SGHTS and CDR2 is YDEGEE in the germline V gene. The length of the CDR3 is 14 residues. CDR3 DNA: TGTGCCAGCAAGTTGCGGGCTAACTACAATGAGCAGTTCTTC. Its translation is CASKLRANYNEQFF. Based on the CDR3 plus reference TRBV5-8 and TRBJ2-1, the full variable domain is EAGVTQSPTHLIKTRGQQATLRCSPISGHTSVYWYQQALGLGLQFLLWYDEGEERNRGNFPPRFSGRQFPNYSSELNVNALELEDSALYLCASKLRANYNEQFFGPGTRLTVL.

The genes are TRBV5-6 and TRBJ2-6, with TRBD2 matching over 15 bases. The V segment lost 4 bases and the J segment 2 bases; nucleotides outside the gene matches: 4. The CDR3 totals 18 residues. Germline V gene lookup returns CDR1 SGHDT and CDR2 YYEEEE. This CDR3 reads CASSGTSGRKTGANVLTF. The CDR3 DNA reads as TGTGCCAGCAGCGGGACTAGCGGGAGGAAAACTGGGGCCAACGTCCTGACTTTC.

The chain is built from TRBV4-1 and TRBJ2-5, with unresolved D. V shed 5 bases and J shed 2 bases, with 3 bases lying between them. Germline CDR1 MGHRA, CDR2 YSYEKL. CDR3 length: 11 amino acids. The CDR3 here is CASSLQETQYF. The DNA for the CDR3 is TGCGCCAGCAGCTTACAAGAGACCCAGTACTTC.

The chain uses TRBV6-5 and TRBJ1-5; no firm D call. V was cut by 8 bases and J by 7 bases, with 9 bases left in between. The V gene's germline CDR1 is MNHEY and CDR2 SVGAGI. CDR3 size: 11 residues. The CDR3 reads CASGLTQPQHF. The DNA for the CDR3 is TGTGCCAGCGGCCTGACGCAGCCCCAGCATTTT.

The DNA of the CDR3 is TGTGCCAGCAGCTTCCCCGATGCCGGGAGGGCCCTCTACGAGCAGTACTTC. Protein: CASSFPDAGRALYEQYF. V and J are TRBV11-2 and TRBJ2-7; 8 nucleotides match TRBD2. The CDR3 extends over 17 amino acids. J was trimmed by 3 bases and V by 3 bases; bases with no gene match: 13. Germline assignment: CDR1 SGHAT and CDR2 FQNNGV.

This chain connects TRBV4-2 to TRBJ1-2; D might be TRBD1 (6 bases). Trimming shortened V by 1 base and J by 7 bases, and 19 bases separated the two germline ends. The germline V gene has CDR1 LGHNA and CDR2 YNFKEQ. This CDR3 has 16 amino acids. Written as DNA, the CDR3 is TGTGCCAGCAGCCAAGGTGGAGGGGGACTAAGTGGTGGCTACACCTTC. It specifies CASSQGGGGLSGGYTF.

This chain's CDR3 is CASSIRLGNSQPQHF. CDR3 sequence (DNA): TGTGCCAGTAGTATAAGATTGGGGAACAGTCAGCCCCAGCATTTT. The chain has TRBV19 and TRBJ1-5; no reliable D call. This CDR3 has 15 residues. The germline CDR1 and CDR2 sequences are LNHDA and SQIVND (reference sequence). Trimming removed 2 bases from V and 6 bases from J, with 14 bases in between.

The rearrangement uses TRBV7-9 and TRBJ2-7, with no clear D. The CDR3 is 11 residues long. CDR1 SEHNR and CDR2 FQNEAQ come from the germline V gene (reference sequence). Trimming shortened V by 6 bases and J by 6 bases, and 9 bases separated the two germline ends. The CDR3 DNA reads TGTGCCAGCAGTGGCAATTCCGAGCAGTACTTC. It yields the protein CASSGNSEQYF.

The chain combines TRBV28 with TRBJ1-2; possible D gene TRBD1, 5 bases. CDR3 length: 12 amino acids. CDR1 and CDR2 (germline): MDHEN, SYDVKM. V was shortened by 5 bases and J by 8 bases, with 12 bases between the two germline ends. CDR3 residues: CASSNERGGYTF. The CDR3 DNA sequence: TGTGCCAGCAGTAATGAAAGGGGCGGCTACACCTTC.

This sequence joins TRBV15 and TRBJ2-3; 7 bases match TRBD1. The CDR3 totals 12 residues. Germline V gene lookup returns CDR1 LNHNV and CDR2 YYDKDF (reference sequence). V lost 5 bases to trimming and J lost 8 bases; unmatched junction nucleotides: 4. The CDR3 region has the DNA TGTGCCACCAGCTCGACAGGGCTTACGCAGTATTTT. This translates into CATSSTGLTQYF.

The rearrangement joins TRBV10-2 to TRBJ2-3; D call uncertain. The CDR3 is 11 amino acids. V lost 5 bases and J 3 bases, leaving 3 bases between the germline ends. The germline gives CDR1 WSHSY, CDR2 SAAADI. CDR3 in DNA: TGCGCCAGCAGTCCGACAGATACGCAGTATTTT. Translation: CASSPTDTQYF.